The 16 T cell receptor beta chains listed next were all sequenced from one sample in a study of blood T cell repertoires in COVID-19. Assay used: immunoSEQ multiplex PCR; TCRdb lists only in-frame clones, some missing. Counted here are roughly 120,000 clones, around nine tenths occurring once; the ten biggest clones make up 4.5%. Sequences were obtained from peripheral blood. The receptors shown here come from a man aged 35-49 years with acute or convalescent COVID-19.

V gene TRBV3-1 (or the pseudogene TRBV3-2) combines with J gene TRBJ1-6; a possible D gene is TRBD1 (6 bases). The germline CDR1 and CDR2 sequences are LGHDT and YNNKEL (reference sequence). The CDR3 runs to 14 residues. Trimming cost V 6 bases and J 7 bases, with 13 bases left between them. The CDR3, as DNA: TGTGCCAGCAGGCCAGGGGTGGACAATTCACCCCTCCACTTT. Its protein is CASRPGVDNSPLHF.

V gene TRBV19 combines with J gene TRBJ1-5; D remains unclear. Per germline, CDR1 LNHDA and CDR2 SQIVND (reference sequence). V gave up 4 bases and J gave up 5 bases, with 6 bases separating them. The CDR3 has 12 residues. In nucleotides, the CDR3 is TGTGCCAGTAGTAAATCGTATCAGCCCCAGCATTTT. Protein sequence: CASSKSYQPQHF.

This clone was counted between two and nine times. V is TRBV9 and J is TRBJ2-7; D remains unclear. The CDR3 consists of 14 residues. V lost 0 bases and J lost 3, with 10 bases in between. Germline CDR1 SGDLS, CDR2 YYNGEE. The CDR3 region is CASSVGQARYEQYF. CDR3 bases: TGTGCCAGCAGCGTAGGGCAGGCCCGCTACGAGCAGTACTTC.

V is TRBV6-5 and J is TRBJ2-7; 8 bases align to TRBD2. The CDR3 spans 15 residues. V shed 5 bases, J shed 3 bases, and the junction held 9 bases outside the gene matches. The germline gives CDR1 MNHEY, CDR2 SVGAGI. The CDR3 DNA is TGTGCCAGCAGTCGAGGTTCGGGGGGGCTCTACGAGCAGTACTTC. This gives the protein CASSRGSGGLYEQYF.

The V call is TRBV2, the J call TRBJ1-6, with 9 bases lining up with TRBD1. In germline, CDR1 is SNHLY, CDR2 FYNNEI. CDR3 size: 15 residues. The V and J ends lost 6 bases and 13 bases, in that order; junction bases with no gene match: 13. CDR3 region: CASSQGQGPTFPLHF. Written as DNA, the CDR3 is TGTGCCAGCAGCCAAGGACAGGGGCCCACTTTTCCCCTCCACTTT.

The chain uses TRBV5-1 and TRBJ1-1; D is possibly TRBD1 (5 bases). V dropped 0 bases and J dropped 1 base, with 10 bases sitting between them. Germline V CDR1 and CDR2: SGHRS, YFSETQ. There are 15 residues in the CDR3. In DNA form, the CDR3 reads TGCGCCAGCAGCTTGGTCGGGGGTGGGAACACTGAAGCTTTCTTT. Amino acid sequence: CASSLVGGGNTEAFF. The full variable domain, rest sourced from reference TRBV5-1 and TRBJ1-1, is KAGVTQTPRYLIKTRGQQVTLSCSPISGHRSVSWYQQTPGQGLQFLFEYFSETQRNKGNFPGRFSGRQFSNSRSEMNVSTLELGDSALYLCASSLVGGGNTEAFFGQGTRLTVV.

This sequence joins TRBV7-2 and TRBJ1-1; possible D gene TRBD1, 5 bases. Germline CDR1 and CDR2: SGHTA and FQGNSA. The V gene lost 4 bases and the J gene lost 4 bases, with 16 bases spanning the gap. The CDR3 totals 15 residues. The CDR3 region is CASSSRLGEGTEAFF. The CDR3 DNA sequence: TGTGCCAGCAGCTCCAGGTTAGGGGAGGGCACTGAAGCTTTCTTT.

This clone was picked up a small number of times. The chain recombines TRBV7-2 with TRBJ2-1; 9 nucleotides align to TRBD2. The trim removed 5 bases at V and 7 bases at J, leaving 12 bases unmatched. The V gene's germline CDR1 is SGHTA and CDR2 FQGNSA. The CDR3 consists of 16 residues. CDR3 sequence: CASSPSGAGGTNEQFF. The CDR3 DNA sequence: TGTGCCAGCAGCCCCAGTGGAGCGGGGGGAACAAATGAGCAGTTCTTC.

The CDR3 sequence: CASRPILRSSYNSPLHF. CDR3 sequence (DNA): TGTGCCAGCAGACCAATTTTGCGGAGCTCCTATAATTCACCCCTCCACTTT. This chain connects TRBV27 to TRBJ1-6; D is uncertain. Trimming removed 6 bases from V and 0 bases from J, with 15 bases in between. There are 17 residues in the CDR3. Germline assignment: CDR1 MNHEY and CDR2 SMNVEV (reference sequence).

This clone was picked up one time. The V and J genes are TRBV6-5 and TRBJ1-1; D call uncertain. V was pared by 6 bases and J by 6 bases, with 17 bases between. Germline loops: CDR1 MNHEY, CDR2 SVGAGI. The CDR3 spans 14 residues. CDR3 in DNA: TGTGCCAGCAGGAACCCCGGGAGCTTCGCTGAAGCTTTCTTT. Amino acid sequence: CASRNPGSFAEAFF.

The rearrangement links TRBV7-9 to TRBJ2-1; 8 bases align to TRBD1. CDR3 length: 14 amino acids. The V gene's germline CDR1 is SEHNR and CDR2 FQNEAQ (reference sequence). V was pared by 5 bases and J by 7 bases, with 7 bases of the junction left unmatched. The CDR3 DNA reads as TGTGCCAGCAGCACGACAGGGGCGAGGAATGAGCAGTTCTTC. This sequence encodes CASSTTGARNEQFF.

The chain links TRBV30 to TRBJ1-5, with a weak D call TRBD1 (5 bases). CDR3 size: 13 residues. Per the germline V gene, CDR1 is GTSNPN and CDR2 is SVGIG (reference sequence). Trimming stripped 4 bases from V and 4 bases from J, with 11 bases between. CDR3 protein: CAWKSDTNQPQHF. The CDR3 DNA reads TGTGCCTGGAAATCGGACACTAATCAGCCCCAGCATTTT.

V usage is TRBV18 and J usage is TRBJ2-2; D remains ambiguous. Trimming removed 2 bases from V and 0 bases from J, with 4 bases in between. Germline CDR1 and CDR2: KGHSH and LQKENI. This CDR3 has 14 residues. The CDR3 coding sequence is TGTGCCAGCTCACCATACTCGAACACCGGGGAGCTGTTTTTT. Translation: CASSPYSNTGELFF.

This clone was picked up one time. This chain links TRBV5-1 with TRBJ2-2; 8 nucleotides align to TRBD1. The CDR3 runs 15 residues. V was pared by 5 bases and J by 7 bases, with 10 bases of the junction left unmatched. Germline assignment: CDR1 SGHRS and CDR2 YFSETQ. The CDR3 region is CASRPRTGRSGELFF. CDR3 in DNA: TGCGCCAGCAGACCGCGGACAGGGCGTAGCGGGGAGCTGTTTTTT.

The gene calls are TRBV7-2 and TRBJ2-1; no firm D call. Trimming shortened V by 2 bases and J by 2 bases, and 7 bases separated the two germline ends. CDR1 and CDR2 from the germline V gene are SGHTA and FQGNSA. CDR3 length: 14 residues. CDR3 amino acids: CASSLTGPYNEQFF. The CDR3 bases are TGTGCCAGCAGCTTAACGGGTCCCTACAATGAGCAGTTCTTC.

V is TRBV11-3 and J is TRBJ2-6; TRBD2 is a possible D gene (5 bases). V shed 1 base and J shed 2 bases, with 12 bases lying between them. This CDR3 is built from 17 residues. The germline V gene has CDR1 SGHNT and CDR2 YENEEA. In nucleotides, the CDR3 is TGTGCCAGCAGCTTAGTATTCGGGGTCGCTGGGGCCAACGTCCTGACTTTC. Its translation: CASSLVFGVAGANVLTF.